A single sample is the source of the 14 T cell receptor beta chains below, sequenced in a study of blood T cell repertoires in COVID-19. Assay used: immunoSEQ multiplex PCR; TCRdb lists only in-frame clones, some missing. This sample has about 280,000 clones, with 85% found just once. The sample comprised PBMCs or T cells enriched from blood (not recorded which). These receptors came from a woman in her 50s who had recovered from COVID-19.

The sample holds one count of this clone. This chain joins TRBV30 and TRBJ2-7; 9 bases are shared with TRBD1. Germline CDR1 reads GTSNPN; CDR2 reads SVGIG (reference sequence). This CDR3 has 14 residues. The V gene end was trimmed by 0 bases and the J gene end by 2 bases; junction bases not matched to a gene: 2. CDR3 sequence reads: CAWSVGTGTYEQYF. The CDR3 region has the DNA TGTGCCTGGAGTGTTGGGACAGGGACCTACGAGCAGTACTTC.

The CDR3 reads CAISGGDTEAFF. For the CDR3, the DNA is TGTGCCATCAGTGGAGGCGACACTGAAGCTTTCTTT. The chain uses TRBV10-3 and TRBJ1-1; the D is unclear. Germline-derived CDR1 and CDR2 are ENHRY and SYGVKD. The CDR3 length is 12 residues. Trimming removed 4 bases at V and 3 bases at J, with 6 bases between.

The V and J genes are TRBV5-1 and TRBJ1-2; TRBD1 agrees at 7 bases. V dropped 3 bases and J dropped 8; count of bases not matched to a gene: 7. This CDR3 spans 13 amino acids. Germline V gene data show CDR1 as SGHRS and CDR2 as YFSETQ. CDR3 in DNA: TGCGCCAGCAGCTCGGAGGGGGCCGGAGGCTACACCTTC. This translates into CASSSEGAGGYTF.

The CDR3 DNA sequence: TGTGCCAGCTCACGGTTGACAGGGGACACTGAAGCTTTCTTT. This gives the protein CASSRLTGDTEAFF. V and J are TRBV18 and TRBJ1-1; 8 bases match TRBD1. Germline-derived CDR1 and CDR2 are KGHSH and LQKENI. The ends lost 4 bases at V and 3 bases at J; junction bases unmatched: 4. This CDR3 spans 14 amino acids.

V usage is TRBV5-8 and J usage is TRBJ2-7; no firm D call. The CDR3 extends over 13 amino acids. Germline CDR1 is SGHTS and CDR2 is YDEGEE. Trimming cost V 3 bases and J 5 bases, with 12 bases left between them. The CDR3 nucleotides are TGTGCCAGCAGCTACGACACAGACAACGAGCAGTACTTC. Translation gives CASSYDTDNEQYF. Drawing the rest from reference TRBV5-8 and TRBJ2-7, the complete variable domain is EAGVTQSPTHLIKTRGQQATLRCSPISGHTSVYWYQQALGLGLQFLLWYDEGEERNRGNFPPRFSGRQFPNYSSELNVNALELEDSALYLCASSYDTDNEQYFGPGTRLTVT.

The J gene is TRBJ1-2, the V gene TRBV28; D call uncertain. Germline lookup yields CDR1 MDHEN and CDR2 SYDVKM. Trimming removed 5 bases from V and 1 base from J, with 11 bases in between. CDR3 length: 14 residues. The DNA of the CDR3 is TGTGCCAGCAGTACTAGACGGAATAACTATGGCTACACCTTC. It specifies CASSTRRNNYGYTF.

The V and J genes are TRBV21-1 and TRBJ2-7; the listed D gene, TRBD1, was not tested against the DNA. TRBV21-1 is a known pseudogene. CDR3 length: 12 amino acids. The CDR3 DNA follows: TGTGCCAGAGAACAGAAGAACTACGAGCAGTACTTC. Amino acid sequence: CAREQKNYEQYF.

This clone is a singleton in its sample. V usage is TRBV3-1 (or the pseudogene TRBV3-2) and J usage is TRBJ2-7; D unresolved. V was pared by 2 bases and J by 7 bases, with 9 bases between. The germline gives CDR1 LGHDT, CDR2 YNNKEL (reference sequence). The CDR3 loop spans 12 amino acids. The CDR3 region is CASSQPLWEQYF. In DNA, the CDR3 is TGTGCCAGCAGCCAACCACTTTGGGAGCAGTACTTC.

Note on this clone: This specimen includes other DNA sequences encoding the same CDR3. The V call is TRBV7-9, the J call TRBJ1-5, with no clear D. The V gene lost 3 bases and the J gene lost 4 bases, with 4 bases spanning the gap. CDR1 SEHNR and CDR2 FQNEAQ come from the germline V gene (reference sequence). This CDR3 has 12 residues. The CDR3 coding sequence is TGTGCCAGCAGCTTTCCTAATCAGCCCCAGCATTTT. Amino acid sequence: CASSFPNQPQHF.

The chain uses TRBV5-6 and TRBJ2-5; D is perhaps TRBD1 (6 bases). The V gene's germline CDR1 is SGHDT and CDR2 YYEEEE. The CDR3 extends over 15 amino acids. Trimming shortened V by 1 base and J by 1 base, and 11 bases separated the two germline ends. In DNA, the CDR3 is TGTGCCAGCAGCTTGCCCGGACAGCCCCAAGAGACCCAGTACTTC. Protein: CASSLPGQPQETQYF.

The chain recombines TRBV28 with TRBJ2-7; 8 positions agree with TRBD1. The CDR3 contains 16 residues. Germline V gene data show CDR1 as MDHEN and CDR2 as SYDVKM. The J segment lost 6 bases and the V segment lost 5 bases, leaving 15 bases of the junction unmatched. CDR3: CASSPPRWTGLSEQYF. The DNA of the CDR3 is TGTGCCAGCAGTCCCCCTCGGTGGACAGGGCTGAGCGAGCAGTACTTC.

The gene calls are TRBV7-6 and TRBJ2-1; 11 nucleotides align to TRBD2. J gave up 9 bases and V 0 bases, and 1 base lay outside the gene matches. Germline V CDR1 and CDR2: SGHVS, FNYEAQ. This CDR3 is 14 amino acids long. Here the CDR3 DNA reads TGTGCCAGCAGCTTAGCCCTAGCGGGGGGTGAGCAGTTCTTC. Amino acids: CASSLALAGGEQFF.

V and J are TRBV5-5 and TRBJ2-1; 10 nucleotides align to TRBD2. CDR3 length: 18 amino acids. CDR1 is SGHKS, CDR2 YYEKEE, per germline (reference sequence). Trimming at V came to 5 bases and at J to 9 bases, leaving 20 bases not matched to a gene. Written as DNA, the CDR3 is TGTGCCAGCAGTTTCAGAACTACTAGCGGGGTTTTACTGATTGAGCAGTTCTTC. Its protein product is CASSFRTTSGVLLIEQFF. The whole variable domain, remainder taken from reference TRBV5-5 and TRBJ2-1, is DAGVTQSPTHLIKTRGQQVTLRCSPISGHKSVSWYQQVLGQGPQFIFQYYEKEERGRGNFPDRFSARQFPNYSSELNVNALLLGDSALYLCASSFRTTSGVLLIEQFFGPGTRLTVL.

This clone came up a few times. The chain has TRBV7-8 and TRBJ1-5; 8 positions agree with TRBD1. This CDR3 is built from 14 residues. Germline V gene lookup returns CDR1 SGHVS and CDR2 FQNEAQ. The V segment lost 5 bases and the J segment 5 bases; nucleotides outside the gene matches: 5. The CDR3 DNA is TGTGCCAGCAGCCAGGGGGCATTAGATCAGCCCCAGCATTTT. Its protein product is CASSQGALDQPQHF.